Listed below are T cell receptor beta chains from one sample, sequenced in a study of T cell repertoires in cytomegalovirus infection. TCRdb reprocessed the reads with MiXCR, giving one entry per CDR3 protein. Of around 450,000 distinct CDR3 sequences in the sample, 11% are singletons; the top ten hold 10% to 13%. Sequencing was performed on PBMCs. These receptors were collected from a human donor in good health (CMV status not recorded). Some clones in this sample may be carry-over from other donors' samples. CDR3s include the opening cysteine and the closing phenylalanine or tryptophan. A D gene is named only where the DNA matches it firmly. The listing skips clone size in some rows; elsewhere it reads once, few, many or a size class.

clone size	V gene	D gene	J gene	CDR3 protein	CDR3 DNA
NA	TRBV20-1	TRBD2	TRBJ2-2	CSAIAGTRNTGELFF	TGCAGTGCTATAGCCGGGACTAGGAACACCGGGGAGCTGTTTTTT
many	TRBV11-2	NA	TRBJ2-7	CASSQGQNYEQYF	TGTGCCAGCAGCCAAGGACAGAACTACGAGCAGTACTTC
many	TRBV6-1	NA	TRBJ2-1	CASSRGRERGEGSNEQFF	TGTGCCAGCAGCCGAGGGCGGGAGAGGGGGGAGGGGTCCAATGAGCAGTTCTTC
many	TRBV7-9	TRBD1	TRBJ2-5	CASSLREGALRETQYF	TGTGCCAGCAGCTTACGAGAGGGGGCTTTGAGGGAGACCCAGTACTTC
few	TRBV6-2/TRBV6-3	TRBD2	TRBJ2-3	CASSYYGRADTQYF	TGTGCCAGCAGTTACTACGGGAGGGCAGATACGCAGTATTTT
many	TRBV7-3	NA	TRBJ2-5	CASSRARGPQETQYF	TGTGCCAGCAGTCGGGCGCGGGGGCCTCAAGAGACCCAGTACTTC
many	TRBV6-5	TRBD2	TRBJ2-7	CASTRGGEQYF	TGTGCCAGCACCCGGGGGGGCGAGCAGTACTTC
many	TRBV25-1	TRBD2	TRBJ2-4	CASSDFLAGGTKNIQYF	TGTGCCAGCAGTGATTTCCTAGCGGGAGGAACCAAAAACATTCAGTACTTC
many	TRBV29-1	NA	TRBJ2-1	CSVEATSNNEQFF	TGCAGCGTTGAGGCGACTAGTAACAATGAGCAGTTCTTC
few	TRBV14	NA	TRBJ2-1	CASSPRRKTPRNEQFF	TGTGCCAGCAGCCCACGTCGAAAGACCCCGAGAAATGAGCAGTTCTTC
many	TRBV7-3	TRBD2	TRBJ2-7	CASSPGVGLAFHEQYF	TGTGCCAGCAGCCCCGGGGTGGGACTAGCGTTCCACGAGCAGTACTTC
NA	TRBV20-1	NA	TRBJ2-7	CSAREPSTGGSYEQYF	TGCAGTGCTAGAGAGCCTAGCACCGGGGGCTCCTACGAGCAGTACTTC
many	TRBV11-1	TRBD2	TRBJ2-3	CASSLRAGVRDTQYF	TGTGCCAGCAGCTTAAGGGCGGGAGTTAGGGATACGCAGTATTTT
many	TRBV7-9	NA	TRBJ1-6	CASSLGRADNSPLHF	TGTGCCAGCAGCTTAGGCAGGGCTGATAATTCACCCCTCCACTTT
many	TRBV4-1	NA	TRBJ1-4	CASSQLWREKLFF	TGCGCCAGCAGCCAGCTCTGGAGGGAAAAACTGTTTTTT
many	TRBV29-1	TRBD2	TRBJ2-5	CSVDQTGLEETQYF	TGCAGCGTTGACCAAACGGGACTAGAAGAGACCCAGTACTTC